This entry describes one TCR beta chain. Its cognate antigen is unknown. The data were taken from a study of cytomegalovirus exposure and HLA in healthy donors. Whole-study findings and limits: A cluster of highly shared sequence variants was likely a sequencing artifact. Reported findings show TCR beta sequences accurately forecast HLA-A and HLA-B alleles in most subjects.

The PCR was carried out with 60 Vbeta primers and 13 Jbeta primers. Libraries were prepared by immunoSEQ multiplex PCR; TCRdb keeps only in-frame clonotypes and omits some of them. Of fewer than 200,000 clones listed, around 85% were seen once; the top ten hold about 4.5%. The CDR3 is 16 residues long. Germline V CDR1 and CDR2: MNHEY, SVGAGI. The TCR was taken from a man aged 40-49 years in good health and CMV-seronegative. V gene TRBV6-5 combines with J gene TRBJ2-5; 9 nucleotides align to TRBD1. TRBJ2-7 matches the DNA end more closely, so the J call is doubtful. The sample comprised PBMCs. The CDR3 sequence is CASSSSWDRAFNEQYF. The CDR3 DNA is TGTGCCAGCAGTTCCTCGTGGGACAGGGCTTTCAACGAGCAGTACTTC.